The 30 T cell receptor beta chains given below trace back to one sample, sequenced in a study of spatial heterogeneity in lung cancer. The sample's time point: sample taken at primary tumor resection. MiXCR, run by TCRdb on the 5' RACE reads, gives a single entry per CDR3 protein. Here the sample spans almost 7,000 distinct CDR3 sequences, approximately 14% being singletons. What these receptors recognize is not known. Whole-study results and caveats: Tumoral mutation counts were tracked by counts of expanded intratumoral alpha and beta TCRs.

The sequences come from lung tumor tissue, collected at surgery. These TCRs come from a male donor with early-stage non-small cell lung cancer.

As to this clonotype: A library made for alpha chains picked up this beta chain off target, so its size means little. The chain joins TRBV7-9 to TRBJ2-1; weak D call: TRBD1 (5 bases). Trimming took 6 bases from V and 8 from J, leaving 20 bases between them. CDR3 length equals 15 residues. Looked up from germline, CDR1 is SEHNR and CDR2 is FQNEAQ (reference sequence). CDR3 protein: CASRGQVFPNDEQFF. The CDR3, as DNA: TGTGCCAGCAGGGGGCAGGTATTCCCAAACGATGAGCAGTTCTTC.

Comment on this clonotype: Since it is a stray read in a library aimed at alpha chains, this beta chain has a size that is not meaningful. The chain links TRBV5-1 to TRBJ1-1; tentatively, D is TRBD1 (5 bases). The germline V gene encodes CDR1 SGHRS and CDR2 YFSETQ. V gave up 4 bases and J gave up 6 bases, with 22 bases separating them. This CDR3 contains 16 residues. This chain's CDR3 is CASSDGLAREGAEAFF. CDR3 nucleotide sequence: TGCGCCAGCAGCGACGGTTTGGCCAGGGAGGGCGCTGAAGCTTTCTTT.

This clonotype has a count of ten or more. The library was prepared for alpha chains; this beta chain is a stray read, so its frequency means little. The chain uses TRBV11-1 and TRBJ2-3, with 8 positions matching TRBD1. The V gene end was trimmed by 1 base and the J gene end by 5 bases; junction bases not matched to a gene: 14. The V gene's germline CDR1 is SGHAT and CDR2 FQDESV (reference sequence). CDR3 size: 18 residues. CDR3 DNA: TGTGCCAGCAGCTTAGGGCCTTCACGGGACAGGTATCAAGATACGCAGTATTTT. This codes for CASSLGPSRDRYQDTQYF. The full variable domain, with the rest looked up from reference TRBV11-1 and TRBJ2-3, is EAEVAQSPRYKITEKSQAVAFWCDPISGHATLYWYRQILGQGPELLVQFQDESVVDDSQLPKDRFSAERLKGVDSTLKIQPAELGDSAMYLCASSLGPSRDRYQDTQYFGPGTRLTVL.

By share, this clonotype counts as medium-sized. Because this beta chain is a stray read in a library intended to capture alpha chains, its abundance should not be given much weight. The V call is TRBV29-1, the J call TRBJ1-2; the D gene is possibly TRBD1 (6 bases). Trimming left V 7 bases short and J 0 bases short, with 18 bases between. Germline CDR1 reads SQVTM; CDR2 reads ANQGSEA. The CDR3 runs 15 residues. CDR3 coding DNA: TGCAGCGGGACAGCGGTTCCGTCGACTAACTATGGCTACACCTTC. It codes for CSGTAVPSTNYGYTF.

Details on this clonotype: The library was designed around alpha chains, so this beta chain is a stray read whose abundance carries little weight. In DNA form, the CDR3 reads TGCAGTGCTAGGGGGACCTACGAGCAGTACTTC. It is translated as CSARGTYEQYF. The gene calls are TRBV20-1 and TRBJ2-7; D gene uncertain. The CDR3 is 11 amino acids. V was cut by 3 bases and J by 2 bases, with 5 bases left in between. Germline CDR1 DFQATT, CDR2 SNEGSKA (reference sequence).

This clonotype is categorized as medium-sized (0.01 to 0.1%). This beta chain is an unintended read in a library built for alpha chains; its size means little. This chain connects TRBV6-1 to TRBJ1-2, with a weak D call TRBD1 (5 bases). Germline-derived CDR1 and CDR2 are MNHNS and SASEGT. The CDR3 runs to 13 residues. V lost 4 bases to trimming and J lost 7 bases, with 13 bases between them. For the CDR3, the DNA is TGTGCCAGCAGTGTACACAGGTGGGGTGGCTACACCTTC. Amino acids: CASSVHRWGGYTF.

Concerning this clonotype itself: This beta chain is off target for a library built for alpha chains, so its abundance means little. The chain combines TRBV6-1 with TRBJ2-3, with D tentatively TRBD1 or TRBD2 (5 bases each). The CDR3 length is 14 residues. Between the trimmed V and J ends, which lost 8 bases and 3 bases, there was a span of 15 bases. The germline CDR1 and CDR2 sequences are MNHNS and SASEGT. This CDR3 reads CASRDGIGTDTQYF. The DNA for the CDR3 is TGTGCCAGCCGGGACGGAATTGGTACAGATACGCAGTATTTT.

Concerning this clonotype: A library made for alpha chains picked up this beta chain off target, so its size means little. The DNA for the CDR3 is TGCGCCAGCAGTGAGTATGGAGGGGGTAGTGAAGCTTTCTTT. It encodes CASSEYGGGSEAFF. The chain recombines TRBV10-2 with TRBJ1-1; maybe TRBD1 (6 bases). The V gene's germline CDR1 is WSHSY and CDR2 SAAADI. The germline V and J ends were trimmed by 1 base and 7 bases, with 13 bases remaining between them. The CDR3 is 14 residues long.

This clonotype was seen at least ten times. This beta chain is a stray read from a library made for alpha chains; its abundance is not meaningful. The J gene is TRBJ2-1, the V gene TRBV7-9, with TRBD1 as a possible D gene (6 bases). Germline CDR1 SEHNR, CDR2 FQNEAQ (reference sequence). Trimming shortened V by 4 bases and J by 6 bases, and 16 bases separated the two germline ends. This CDR3 comprises 15 residues. CDR3 residues: CASSYVREGGNEQFF. The CDR3 coding sequence is TGTGCCAGCAGCTACGTTCGGGAAGGGGGCAATGAGCAGTTCTTC.

This clonotype was recorded once. This beta chain represents an off-target read in a library built for alpha chains; its size is of limited meaning. For the CDR3, the DNA is TGCAGTGCTAGCGGGGCTAGCACAGATACGCAGTATTTT. Its protein product is CSASGASTDTQYF. The chain uses TRBV20-1 and TRBJ2-3; D is perhaps TRBD1 or TRBD2 (5 bases each). Germline CDR1 reads DFQATT; CDR2 reads SNEGSKA (reference sequence). Trimming removed 3 bases from V and 0 bases from J, with 7 bases in between. CDR3 length equals 13 residues.

This clonotype was recorded at least ten times. This beta chain represents an off-target read in a library built for alpha chains; its size is of limited meaning. The CDR3 nucleotides are TGTGCCAGCAGTAAAGGGGCCCTCTATGGCTACACCTTC. Translated, it gives CASSKGALYGYTF. This rearrangement joins TRBV25-1 to TRBJ1-2; perhaps TRBD1 as D (5 bases). This CDR3 has 13 amino acids. Germline lookup yields CDR1 MGHDK and CDR2 SYGVNS. V gave up 5 bases and J gave up 4 bases, with 11 bases separating them.

About this clonotype itself: This beta chain is off target for a library built for alpha chains, so its abundance means little. V usage is TRBV2 and J usage is TRBJ2-7; D gene ambiguous. Trimming stripped 6 bases from V and 0 bases from J, with 6 bases between. Germline CDR1 and CDR2: SNHLY and FYNNEI. The CDR3 covers 12 residues. As DNA, the CDR3 is TGTGCCAGCAGCAAGAGCTCCTACGAGCAGTACTTC. Its protein product is CASSKSSYEQYF.

By sample share, this clonotype is medium-sized. This beta chain slipped into a library made for alpha chains as a stray read, so its size is not meaningful. V usage is TRBV12-3 or TRBV12-4 and J usage is TRBJ1-2; tentative D call: TRBD1 (5 bases). This CDR3 is built from 14 residues. V gave up 1 base and J gave up 5 bases, with 11 bases separating them. The CDR3: CASSLDDSRYGYTF. The CDR3 DNA sequence: TGTGCCAGCAGTTTAGATGACAGTCGGTATGGCTACACCTTC.

There are many counts of this clonotype. Little can be read into the size of this beta chain, an off-target read in a library designed for alpha chains. The rearrangement links TRBV9 to TRBJ1-1; D may be TRBD1 (6 bases). The germline V gene encodes CDR1 SGDLS and CDR2 YYNGEE. CDR3 length: 16 residues. Trimming stripped 4 bases from V and 0 bases from J, with 16 bases between. The CDR3 here is CASSFGTPNMNTEAFF. CDR3 DNA: TGTGCCAGCAGCTTCGGGACACCTAACATGAACACTGAAGCTTTCTTT.

Notes on this clonotype: This beta chain is an off-target read within a library intended for alpha chains, so its frequency means little. The chain is built from TRBV6-5 and TRBJ2-7; D perhaps matches TRBD1 (6 bases). Per germline, CDR1 MNHEY and CDR2 SVGAGI. The V gene lost 4 bases and the J gene lost 5 bases, with 12 bases spanning the gap. CDR3 length: 13 amino acids. The CDR3 is CASSLTGVNEQYF. The DNA of the CDR3 is TGTGCCAGCAGTTTGACAGGAGTGAACGAGCAGTACTTC.

Sample share makes this clonotype medium-sized. This beta chain turned up in a library designed for alpha chains; as an off-target read, its abundance says little. CDR3 residues: CASSRQMNTEAFF. The CDR3 nucleotides read TGTGCCAGCTCACGACAGATGAACACTGAAGCTTTCTTT. V usage is TRBV18 and J usage is TRBJ1-1; D is possibly TRBD1 (5 bases). Germline values: CDR1 KGHSH, CDR2 LQKENI. This CDR3 is 13 amino acids long. The V end was cut by 4 bases, the J end by 0 bases, with 6 bases between.

Comments on this clonotype: Found in a library prepared for alpha chains, this beta chain is an off-target read, and its abundance has little meaning. The gene calls are TRBV29-1 and TRBJ2-7; 7 bases fit TRBD1. CDR1 is SQVTM, CDR2 ANQGSEA, per germline. The CDR3 runs to 12 residues. V lost 6 bases, J lost 3 bases, and 5 bases stayed unmatched. The CDR3 region is CSVLTGLYEQYF. The CDR3 coding sequence is TGCAGCGTCCTGACAGGGCTCTACGAGCAGTACTTC.

In this sample, this clonotype is medium-sized. This beta chain slipped into a library made for alpha chains as a stray read, so its size is not meaningful. This chain uses TRBV20-1 with TRBJ1-1; possible D gene TRBD1, 5 bases. Germline CDR1 and CDR2: DFQATT and SNEGSKA (reference sequence). This CDR3 has 12 amino acids. V was clipped by 6 bases and J by 4 bases, with 12 bases between them. CDR3 nucleotide sequence: TGCAGTGCCCCAGCGGGGACCACTGAAGCTTTCTTT. Protein sequence: CSAPAGTTEAFF.

On this clonotype itself: This beta chain appears as a stray read in a library generated for alpha chains; its size is not informative. The chain's CDR3 is CASSYYSTDTQYF. In DNA, the CDR3 is TGTGCCAGCAGCTACTATAGCACAGATACGCAGTATTTT. V gene TRBV7-2 combines with J gene TRBJ2-3, with D unresolved. CDR1 is SGHTA and CDR2 is FQGNSA in the germline V gene. Between the trimmed V and J ends, which lost 4 bases and 0 bases, there was a span of 5 bases. CDR3 length: 13 residues.

This clonotype was seen ten or more times. This beta chain is an unintended read in a library built for alpha chains; its size means little. This CDR3 is CASSINSDSPLHF. The CDR3, as DNA: TGTGCCAGCAGTATCAATTCCGATTCACCCCTCCACTTT. The chain joins TRBV6-6 to TRBJ1-6, with D unresolved. V lost 5 bases and J lost 8, with 10 bases in between. The CDR3 runs to 13 residues. The V gene's germline CDR1 is MNHNY and CDR2 SVGAGI (reference sequence).

This clonotype was recorded many times. For a library built for alpha chains, this beta chain is a stray read; little rests on its size. V gene TRBV5-6 combines with J gene TRBJ1-6, with D possibly TRBD1 on 5 matching bases. There are 18 residues in the CDR3. Trimming pared 4 bases from V and 5 bases from J, leaving 22 bases between. CDR1 and CDR2 (germline): SGHDT, YYEEEE. The DNA for the CDR3 is TGTGCCAGCAGCCCCACCGGGGGATTCACCTCGGATAATTCACCCCTCCACTTT. This encodes CASSPTGGFTSDNSPLHF.

Regarding this clonotype: The library was prepared for alpha chains; this beta chain is a stray read, so its frequency means little. V gene TRBV5-1 combines with J gene TRBJ2-7, with D tentatively TRBD1 or TRBD2 (5 bases each). V dropped 0 bases and J dropped 2 bases, with 6 bases sitting between them. Germline lookup yields CDR1 SGHRS and CDR2 YFSETQ. This CDR3 region has 13 residues. CDR3 amino acids: CASSLGGPYEQYF. The CDR3 region has the DNA TGCGCCAGCAGCTTGGGGGGACCCTACGAGCAGTACTTC.

This clonotype came up many times. The library was built for alpha chains, so this beta chain is an off-target read and its size means little. The V gene is TRBV5-1, the J gene TRBJ2-3; D may be TRBD2 (6 bases). From germline, CDR1 is SGHRS and CDR2 YFSETQ. This CDR3 contains 15 residues. V lost 3 bases and J lost 5, with 16 bases in between. The CDR3 region has the DNA TGCGCCAGCAGCTCATTGGGGGGAGTGGGAGATACGCAGTATTTT. Translated: CASSSLGGVGDTQYF. Together with reference TRBV5-1 and TRBJ2-3, the CDR3 gives the full variable domain: KAGVTQTPRYLIKTRGQQVTLSCSPISGHRSVSWYQQTPGQGLQFLFEYFSETQRNKGNFPGRFSGRQFSNSRSEMNVSTLELGDSALYLCASSSLGGVGDTQYFGPGTRLTVL.

This clonotype came up a few times. This beta chain lies outside the target of a library built for alpha chains; its clone size means little. The chain recombines TRBV10-1 with TRBJ2-5; 7 bases agree with TRBD2. V shed 8 bases and J 4 bases; nucleotides not matched to a gene: 7. The CDR3 length is 13 residues. In germline, CDR1 is WNHNN, CDR2 SYGVQD (reference sequence). This CDR3 is CASSGVAGETQYF. As DNA, the CDR3 is TGCGCCAGCTCCGGGGTAGCGGGAGAGACCCAGTACTTC.

As to this clonotype: This beta chain represents an off-target read in a library built for alpha chains; its size is of limited meaning. The rearrangement links TRBV9 to TRBJ2-6; no clear D gene. Trimming left V 0 bases short and J 5 bases short, with 6 bases between. In germline, CDR1 is SGDLS, CDR2 YYNGEE. CDR3 length: 14 amino acids. CDR3 bases: TGTGCCAGCAGCGTAGAAGAGAGGGCCAACGTCCTGACTTTC. It translates to CASSVEERANVLTF.

This clonotype was seen ten or more times. Since the library was made to target alpha chains, this beta chain is a stray read and its abundance is not meaningful. J is TRBJ2-3 and V is TRBV29-1; D gene ambiguous. The germline V gene has CDR1 SQVTM and CDR2 ANQGSEA. The ends were cut back, 6 bases at V and 3 bases at J, with 10 bases in the middle. The CDR3 spans 12 residues. CDR3 coding DNA: TGCAGCGTGGATAGAGGTACAGATACGCAGTATTTT. This gives the protein CSVDRGTDTQYF.

Comment on this clonotype: Because the library targeted alpha chains, this beta chain is an off-target read whose size means little. The rearrangement joins TRBV7-2 to TRBJ1-4, with D possibly being TRBD1 (5 bases). There are 16 residues in the CDR3. Trimming left V 4 bases short and J 8 bases short, with 20 bases between. The germline CDR1 and CDR2 sequences are SGHTA and FQGNSA. The CDR3 protein is CASSSSGTGYREKLFF. As DNA, the CDR3 is TGTGCCAGCAGCTCCTCCGGGACGGGTTATCGAGAAAAACTGTTTTTT.

This clonotype has a count of ten or more. The junction does not match germline at one end; this may be a read error. Since it is a stray read in a library aimed at alpha chains, this beta chain has a size that is not meaningful. V and J are TRBV6-1 and TRBJ2-1; tentatively, D is TRBD1 (5 bases). Germline lookup yields CDR1 MNHNS and CDR2 SASEGT. This CDR3 has 12 amino acids. The CDR3 reads CASSENQGEKFF. Written as DNA, the CDR3 is TGTGCCAGCAGTGAAAACCAGGGTGAGAAGTTCTTC.

Ten or more counts support this clonotype. Little can be read into the size of this beta chain, an off-target read in a library designed for alpha chains. The chain is built from TRBV5-1 and TRBJ2-3; the D gene is possibly TRBD2 (5 bases). V lost 0 bases and J 5 bases, leaving 10 bases between the germline ends. Germline V gene data show CDR1 as SGHRS and CDR2 as YFSETQ. The CDR3 loop spans 14 amino acids. The CDR3 region is CASSLATEGDTQYF. DNA for the CDR3: TGCGCCAGCAGCTTGGCTACTGAGGGAGATACGCAGTATTTT.

About this clonotype: One end of the junction varies from germline; a read error may be responsible. This beta chain turned up in a library designed for alpha chains; as an off-target read, its abundance says little. The chain uses TRBV3-1 and TRBJ2-7; D ambiguous. This CDR3 is 12 amino acids long. Germline CDR1 reads LGHDT; CDR2 reads YNNKEL (reference sequence). The CDR3 region has the DNA TGTGCCAGGAGCCTCCCTGGCTTCGAGCAGTACTTC. Translation: CARSLPGFEQYF.